This T cell receptor beta chain appears in the sequencing data of a study of T cells in Graves' hyperthyroidism and ophthalmopathy. Points from the study as a whole: Blood also held most thyroid clonotypes expanded beyond 0.001. Ophthalmopathy was identified by the model a median around 6 months ahead of onset.

This CDR3 spans 15 amino acids. Germline CDR1 reads DFQATT; CDR2 reads SNEGSKA (reference sequence). Amplification of TCR beta CDR3 regions used RNA as the template. Carried out on the TCR CDR3, a first-round RT-PCR used the HTBI primer set. MiXCR was run by TCRdb on the multiplex PCR reads, yielding one entry per CDR3 protein. The sample includes about 360,000 distinct CDR3 sequences, under 15% of them seen just once. A remark on this clonotype: Its cognate antigen is unknown. A much larger clone differs by one base, so this may be a read error.

For Graves' hyperthyroidism to be stable, ophthalmopathy could not progress within 18 months. The rearrangement uses TRBV20-1 and TRBJ2-1, with 9 nucleotides matching TRBD1. The J call may be wrong; the DNA end is better matched by TRBJ2-7. The sequence derives from a young woman with Graves' hyperthyroidism. The sequencing input was blood. The CDR3 DNA reads TGCAGTGCCCAGCCCGGGACAGGGTTCTACAATGAGCAGTACTTC. Protein sequence: CSAQPGTGFYNEQYF.